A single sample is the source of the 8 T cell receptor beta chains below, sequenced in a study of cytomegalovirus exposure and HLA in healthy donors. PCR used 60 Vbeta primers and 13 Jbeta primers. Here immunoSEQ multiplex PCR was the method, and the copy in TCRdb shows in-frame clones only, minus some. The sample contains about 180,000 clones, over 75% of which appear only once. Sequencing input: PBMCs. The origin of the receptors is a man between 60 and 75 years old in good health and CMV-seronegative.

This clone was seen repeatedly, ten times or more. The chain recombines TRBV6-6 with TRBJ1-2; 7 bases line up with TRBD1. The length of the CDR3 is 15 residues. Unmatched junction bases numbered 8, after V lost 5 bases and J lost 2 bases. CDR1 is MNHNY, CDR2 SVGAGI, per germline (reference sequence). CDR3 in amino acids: CASSTNDRVNYGYTF. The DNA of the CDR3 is TGTGCCAGCAGTACAAACGACAGGGTCAACTATGGCTACACCTTC.

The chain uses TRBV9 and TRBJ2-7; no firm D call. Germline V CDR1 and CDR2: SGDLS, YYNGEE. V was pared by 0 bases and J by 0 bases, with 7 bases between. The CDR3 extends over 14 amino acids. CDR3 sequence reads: CASSVAFSSYEQYF. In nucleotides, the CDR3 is TGTGCCAGCAGCGTAGCATTTTCCTCCTACGAGCAGTACTTC.

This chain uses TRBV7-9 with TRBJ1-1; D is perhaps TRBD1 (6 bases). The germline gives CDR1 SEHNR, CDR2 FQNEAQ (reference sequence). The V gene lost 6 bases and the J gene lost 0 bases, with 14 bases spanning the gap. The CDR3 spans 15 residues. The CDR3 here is CASSSGADLNTEAFF. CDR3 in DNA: TGTGCCAGCAGTTCAGGGGCGGATCTGAACACTGAAGCTTTCTTT.

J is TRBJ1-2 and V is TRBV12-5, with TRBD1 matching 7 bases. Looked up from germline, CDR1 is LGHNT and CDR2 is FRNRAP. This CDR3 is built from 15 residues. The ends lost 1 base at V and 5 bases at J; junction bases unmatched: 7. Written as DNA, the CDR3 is TGTGCTAGTGGTTTGGAAGACAGGGTAGGGTATGGCTACACCTTC. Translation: CASGLEDRVGYGYTF.

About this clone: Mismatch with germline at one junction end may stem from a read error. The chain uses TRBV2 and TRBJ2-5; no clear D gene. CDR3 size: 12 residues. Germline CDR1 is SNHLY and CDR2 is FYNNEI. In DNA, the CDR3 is TGTGCCCGCAGCACAACACAAGAGACCCAGTACTTC. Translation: CARSTTQETQYF. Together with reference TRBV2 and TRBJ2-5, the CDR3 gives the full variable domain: EPEVTQTPSHQVTQMGQEVILRCVPISNHLYFYWYRQILGQKVEFLVSFYNNEISEKSEIFDDQFSVERPDGSNFTLKIRSTKLEDSAMYFCARSTTQETQYFGPGTRLLVL.

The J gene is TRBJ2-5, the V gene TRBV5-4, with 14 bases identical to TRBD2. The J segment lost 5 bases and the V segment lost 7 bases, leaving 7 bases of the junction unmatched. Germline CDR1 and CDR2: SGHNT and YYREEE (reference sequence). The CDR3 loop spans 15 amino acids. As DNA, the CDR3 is TGTGCCAGCTCGGGGGGGACTAGCGGGAGTGAGACCCAGTACTTC. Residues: CASSGGTSGSETQYF.

The CDR3 is CASSRDRASGGNQPQHF. The CDR3 DNA follows: TGTGCCAGTAGTCGGGACAGGGCCTCCGGCGGCAATCAGCCCCAGCATTTT. The chain is built from TRBV19 and TRBJ1-5, with 9 nucleotides matching TRBD1. Germline V gene lookup returns CDR1 LNHDA and CDR2 SQIVND (reference sequence). The V segment lost 5 bases and the J segment 2 bases; nucleotides outside the gene matches: 10. This CDR3 comprises 17 residues.

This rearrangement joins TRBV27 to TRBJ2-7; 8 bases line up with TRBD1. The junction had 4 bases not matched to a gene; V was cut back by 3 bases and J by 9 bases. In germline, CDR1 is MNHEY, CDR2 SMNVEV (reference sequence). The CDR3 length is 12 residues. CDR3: CASSLTGVGQYF. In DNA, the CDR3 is TGTGCCAGCAGTTTGACAGGGGTTGGGCAGTACTTC.